This T cell receptor beta chain is drawn from a study of blood T cell repertoires in COVID-19. Study in general: T cells, B-cell-depleted T cells, or PBMCs provided the cDNA or gDNA that served as material.

As handled by the study authors: Amplification of reference gene primers was used by the study to estimate nucleated cell counts. The table came from immunoSEQ multiplex PCR; TCRdb's copy has only in-frame clones and leaves some out. D and trimming come from the DNA, and the V and J calls and clone size come from that table. The top ten clones hold 9.7% of a sample with some 240,000 clones, 80% to 90% of them seen once. Losses at the gene ends were 2 bases for V and 2 bases for J; bases not matched to a gene: 9. Looked up from germline, CDR1 is SGHDT and CDR2 is YYEEEE. The CDR3 is 18 amino acids. This sequence joins TRBV5-6 and TRBJ2-7; TRBD2 agrees at 14 bases. The sequence was collected from a man aged 45-60 years with active or convalescent COVID-19. Sequencing was done on a sample of peripheral blood. Here the CDR3 reads CASSFQPGLAGETYEQYV. As DNA, the CDR3 is TGTGCCAGCAGCTTCCAACCGGGACTAGCGGGGGAGACCTACGAGCAGTACGTC.